The T cell receptor (beta chain) under discussion was sequenced for a study of blood T cells in healthy people across ages. Study outcomes and limitations: Per million T cells, TCR beta diversity dropped roughly linearly as age increased. It was not possible, with unsorted PBMCs, to conclusively compare naive and antigen-experienced cells.

Sample donors were healthy Caucasian individuals that came from Russia, aged about 6 to 95. This clonotype showed up many times. Its target is unknown. For the second PCR, which ran for about 7 to 11 cycles, a sample-barcoded 5' primer and a J-beta primer mix were used. One entry per CDR3 protein results from TCRdb running MiXCR on the 5' RACE reads. The sample includes around 1,700,000 distinct CDR3 sequences, under 30% of them seen just once. V trimming: 6 bases; J trimming: 1 base; junction bases outside the gene matches: 0. Per the germline V gene, CDR1 is ENHRY and CDR2 is SYGVKD. The CDR3 is made up of 12 amino acids.

Sequenced input: blood. The rearrangement links TRBV10-3 to TRBJ2-7; 7 nucleotides match TRBD1. This sequence originates from a woman aged 25 to 39 in good health. The CDR3 nucleotides read TGTGCCATCAGGGGACAGTCCTACGAGCAGTACTTC. Amino acid sequence: CAIRGQSYEQYF.